The rows below give T cell receptor beta chains drawn from one sample of a study. Each CDR3 protein gets one entry after TCRdb re-called the RT-PCR reads with MiXCR. Here the sample spans hundreds of thousands of distinct CDR3 sequences, about 14% being singletons. The sequenced sample consisted of memory CD4+ T cells from blood. These receptors came from a female donor in good health, serving as a healthy control. The CDR3 runs from the conserved cysteine through the conserved F or W. Each record gives: clone size, D gene, J gene, V gene, CDR3 protein, CDR3 DNA. A D gene is named only where the DNA matches it firmly. Not every row has a clone size; where given, it reads once, few, many or a size class.

clone size: .
D gene: TRBD1
J gene: TRBJ1-6
V gene: TRBV7-8
CDR3 protein: CASSVRGGTVDSPLHF
CDR3 DNA: TGTGCCAGCAGCGTGAGGGGAGGGACAGTGGACTCACCCCTCCACTTT

clone size: many
D gene: .
J gene: TRBJ1-1
V gene: TRBV12-3/TRBV12-4
CDR3 protein: CASSFAWDTEAFF
CDR3 DNA: TGTGCCAGCAGTTTTGCGTGGGACACTGAAGCTTTCTTT

clone size: few
D gene: .
J gene: TRBJ2-7
V gene: TRBV25-1
CDR3 protein: CASSVGGRGFNEQYF
CDR3 DNA: TGTGCCAGCAGTGTAGGGGGGCGCGGGTTCAACGAGCAGTACTTC

clone size: many
D gene: TRBD2
J gene: TRBJ2-7
V gene: TRBV20-1
CDR3 protein: CSATSGTSETYEQYF
CDR3 DNA: TGCAGTGCAACCTCCGGGACTAGCGAGACCTACGAGCAGTACTTC

clone size: many
D gene: .
J gene: TRBJ2-7
V gene: TRBV11-2
CDR3 protein: CASSFGSEPTYEQYF
CDR3 DNA: TGTGCCAGCAGCTTTGGGAGCGAACCGACCTACGAGCAGTACTTC

clone size: many
D gene: TRBD1
J gene: TRBJ1-2
V gene: TRBV20-1
CDR3 protein: CSASPGTGFYGYTF
CDR3 DNA: TGCAGTGCTAGCCCCGGGACAGGGTTTTATGGCTACACCTTC

clone size: .
D gene: .
J gene: TRBJ1-1
V gene: TRBV4-3
CDR3 protein: CASSFQTGMNTEAFF
CDR3 DNA: TGCGCCAGCAGCTTCCAAACAGGGATGAACACTGAAGCTTTCTTT

clone size: .
D gene: .
J gene: TRBJ1-1
V gene: TRBV29-1
CDR3 protein: CSVGTQRVAFF
CDR3 DNA: TGCAGCGTTGGAACCCAACGGGTAGCTTTCTTT

clone size: many
D gene: .
J gene: TRBJ1-1
V gene: TRBV12-3/TRBV12-4
CDR3 protein: CASSFGGRAEAFF
CDR3 DNA: TGTGCCAGCAGTTTTGGGGGGCGGGCTGAAGCTTTCTTT

clone size: many
D gene: .
J gene: TRBJ2-3
V gene: TRBV7-2
CDR3 protein: CASSLMWSSTDTQYF
CDR3 DNA: TGTGCCAGCAGCTTAATGTGGTCGAGCACAGATACGCAGTATTTT

clone size: .
D gene: .
J gene: TRBJ2-3
V gene: TRBV6-2/TRBV6-3
CDR3 protein: CASSMSGFTDTQYF
CDR3 DNA: TGTGCCAGCAGTATGAGTGGGTTCACAGATACGCAGTATTTT

clone size: many
D gene: .
J gene: TRBJ1-1
V gene: TRBV7-2
CDR3 protein: CASSLAGAVEAFF
CDR3 DNA: TGTGCCAGCAGCTTAGCGGGGGCGGTTGAAGCTTTCTTT

clone size: .
D gene: TRBD2
J gene: TRBJ2-2
V gene: TRBV7-2
CDR3 protein: CASSLAGGYTGELFF
CDR3 DNA: TGTGCCAGCAGCCTAGCGGGAGGGTATACCGGGGAGCTGTTTTTT

clone size: few
D gene: TRBD2
J gene: TRBJ2-5
V gene: TRBV12-3/TRBV12-4
CDR3 protein: CASSFHAGGGETQYF
CDR3 DNA: TGTGCCAGCAGTTTCCACGCGGGGGGCGGGGAGACCCAGTACTTC

clone size: .
D gene: .
J gene: TRBJ2-2
V gene: TRBV5-1
CDR3 protein: CASSSSGEVAGELFF
CDR3 DNA: TGCGCCAGCAGCTCTTCAGGGGAGGTAGCCGGGGAGCTGTTTTTT

clone size: few
D gene: TRBD2
J gene: TRBJ2-7
V gene: TRBV18
CDR3 protein: CASSSPTSGGWNEQYF
CDR3 DNA: TGTGCCAGCTCATCTCCGACTAGCGGGGGTTGGAACGAGCAGTACTTC

clone size: .
D gene: .
J gene: TRBJ1-6
V gene: TRBV20-1
CDR3 protein: CSAKGGPGTLHF
CDR3 DNA: TGCAGTGCTAAGGGGGGGCCAGGGACCCTCCACTTT

clone size: few
D gene: .
J gene: TRBJ2-1
V gene: TRBV12-3/TRBV12-4
CDR3 protein: CASARSTRGDGSNEQFF
CDR3 DNA: TGTGCCAGCGCCCGCTCCACTAGAGGAGATGGAAGCAATGAGCAGTTCTTC

clone size: many
D gene: TRBD1
J gene: TRBJ2-1
V gene: TRBV30
CDR3 protein: CAWSTGTAYNEQFF
CDR3 DNA: TGTGCCTGGAGTACCGGGACAGCCTACAATGAGCAGTTCTTC

clone size: .
D gene: .
J gene: TRBJ2-2
V gene: TRBV6-5
CDR3 protein: CASRDPAGELFF
CDR3 DNA: TGTGCCAGCAGAGACCCCGCCGGGGAGCTGTTTTTT

clone size: many
D gene: .
J gene: TRBJ2-3
V gene: TRBV5-5
CDR3 protein: CASSGRDTGTQYF
CDR3 DNA: TGTGCCAGCAGCGGAAGGGACACGGGGACGCAGTATTTT

clone size: few
D gene: .
J gene: TRBJ1-2
V gene: TRBV20-1
CDR3 protein: CSASNNSYGYTF
CDR3 DNA: TGCAGTGCTAGTAATAACAGCTATGGCTACACCTTC

clone size: many
D gene: .
J gene: TRBJ2-7
V gene: TRBV20-1
CDR3 protein: CSADDSDTYEQYF
CDR3 DNA: TGCAGTGCTGACGACAGTGACACCTACGAGCAGTACTTC